Listed below are T cell receptor beta chains from one sample, sequenced in a study of blood T cell repertoires in COVID-19. Assay used: immunoSEQ multiplex PCR; TCRdb lists only in-frame clones, some missing. The profile shows 200,000 to 250,000 clones, roughly 80% of them singletons. Sequencing was performed on PBMCs or T cells enriched from blood (not recorded which). These receptors originate from a man between 60 and 75 years old who had recovered from COVID-19. CDR3s include the opening cysteine and the closing phenylalanine or tryptophan. Each record gives: V gene, J gene, clone size, D gene, CDR3 DNA, CDR3 protein. A D gene is named only where the DNA matches it firmly. Expanded clones are given a class, and other clones once, few, many or no size at all.

TRBV7-9	TRBJ2-7	.	.	TGTGCCAGCAGCTCGTCAGGGCCCTACGAGCAGTACTTC	CASSSSGPYEQYF
TRBV10-3	TRBJ2-2	.	.	TGTGCCATCAGTGCACAGAACACCGGGGAGCTGTTTTTT	CAISAQNTGELFF
TRBV7-8	TRBJ1-2	once	.	TGTGCCAGCAGCTTAGCCCAGGGATACGGCTACACCTTC	CASSLAQGYGYTF
TRBV4-1	TRBJ1-2	once	.	TGCGCCAGCAGCCAAGATTTTGCAGGGAAAGGCTTTGATGGCTACACCTTC	CASSQDFAGKGFDGYTF
TRBV5-5	TRBJ2-1	.	.	TGTGCCAGCAGCCCATGGGTAGGGGAGGCGTCGGCTGAGCAGTTCTTC	CASSPWVGEASAEQFF
TRBV5-1	TRBJ2-3	.	.	TGCGCCAGCAGCTTGGCCTCGTGGTGGGGCGCAAGCACAGATACGCAGTATTTT	CASSLASWWGASTDTQYF
TRBV19	TRBJ2-2	.	TRBD2	TGTGCCAGTAGTCCCGGCGGGGGGGCGGTCGCCGGGGAGCTGTTTTTT	CASSPGGGAVAGELFF
TRBV7-9	TRBJ1-1	.	TRBD1	TGTGCCAGCAGCTTACCCTCGACAGGGGTGAACACTGAAGCTTTCTTT	CASSLPSTGVNTEAFF
TRBV4-3	TRBJ2-1	.	.	TGCGCCAGCAGCCCACTTACAGGTTACGGGTACAATGAGCAGTTCTTC	CASSPLTGYGYNEQFF
TRBV9	TRBJ2-3	.	TRBD2	TGTGCCAGCAGCGTAGGGGCTAGCGGGACCCTCCAAGATACGCAGTATTTT	CASSVGASGTLQDTQYF
TRBV5-6	TRBJ2-7	.	.	TGTGCCAGCAGCTTGTCGCCGAGTACCTACGAGCAGTACTTC	CASSLSPSTYEQYF
TRBV29-1	TRBJ1-6	.	TRBD1	TGCAGCGTTGATTTTGGGCAGGGGGCCAGAAATTCACCCCTCCACTTT	CSVDFGQGARNSPLHF
TRBV6-2/TRBV6-3	TRBJ1-4	.	.	TGTGCCAGCAGTTACCCCAGGGAAAAACTGTTTTTT	CASSYPREKLFF
TRBV10-3	TRBJ2-2	.	TRBD1	TGTGCCAGCGGACAGGACACCGGGGAGCTGTTTTTT	CASGQDTGELFF
TRBV15	TRBJ1-4	.	.	TGTGCCACCAGCAGAGGGGGAGGGGGTGAAAAACTGTTTTTT	CATSRGGGGEKLFF
TRBV29-1	TRBJ2-7	.	TRBD1	TGCAGCGTTGGAAGGACAGGGGTTGTGGTTGAGCAGTACTTC	CSVGRTGVVVEQYF
TRBV27	TRBJ1-2	many	.	TGTGCCAGCAGTTTCGGCCGCAGAGGGCGAGGCAATGGCTACACCTTC	CASSFGRRGRGNGYTF
TRBV29-1	TRBJ2-7	.	.	TGCAGCGTCGAGGGGGTCCGCTACGAGCAGTACTTC	CSVEGVRYEQYF
TRBV5-1	TRBJ2-7	.	TRBD1	TGCGCCAGCAGCTTGGCCGGGACAGGGGGTACGTTAGCCTACGAGCAGTACTTC	CASSLAGTGGTLAYEQYF
TRBV18	TRBJ1-1	.	.	TGTGCCAGCTCACCAGTTTCAGGGGAGGGTACTGAAGCTTTCTTT	CASSPVSGEGTEAFF
TRBV18	TRBJ1-2	.	.	TGTGCCAGCTCACCAGGGGACACAGGATATGGCTACACCTTC	CASSPGDTGYGYTF
TRBV4-2	TRBJ1-2	.	TRBD1	TGTGCCAGCAGCCAAAAAGACAGGGTATCAGGCTATGGCTACACCTTC	CASSQKDRVSGYGYTF
TRBV29-1	TRBJ2-7	.	.	TGCAGCGGCCAGGATACCTACGAGCAGTACTTC	CSGQDTYEQYF
TRBV7-2	TRBJ2-5	.	TRBD1	TGTGCCAGCAGCCCGACAGGGGGCGGGGAGACCCAGTACTTC	CASSPTGGGETQYF
TRBV10-3	TRBJ2-7	.	TRBD2	TGTGCCACCGAGGACCAAGCGGGGTACGAGCAGTACTTC	CATEDQAGYEQYF
TRBV5-6	TRBJ2-1	.	.	TGTGCCAGCAGCTTGGAAATCACCTACAATGAGCAGTTCTTC	CASSLEITYNEQFF
TRBV12-5	TRBJ2-1	few	TRBD2	TGTGCTAGTGGTTTGGTACTGGGGGGGAGCCACAATGAGCAGTTCTTC	CASGLVLGGSHNEQFF